This T cell receptor (beta chain) was profiled in a study of CD8+CD57+ T cells in acquired aplastic anemia. Study results and limitations: The number of CD8+ CDR3 sequences shared by patients and controls was fewer than 35.

This clonotype was picked up many times. Its antigen is still unknown. Trimming cost V 1 base and J 5 bases, with 14 bases left between them. The CDR3 is 15 residues long. The germline gives CDR1 MGHRA, CDR2 YSYEKL. Investigators profiled TCR beta VDJ and CDR3 from genomic DNA template. Each CDR3 protein is one row after TCRdb ran MiXCR on the reads. The data hold around 170,000 distinct CDR3 sequences, with 46% observed a single time. The clonotype was recovered from a human donor in good health. V usage is TRBV4-1 and J usage is TRBJ1-2; D remains unclear. The sequencing sample was made of sorted CD4+, CD8+, or CD8+CD57+ T cells (not recorded which) from PBMCs. The CDR3 DNA reads as TGCGCCAGCAGCCAAGGTGAAGGGTACGGTTATGGCTACACCTTC. Protein: CASSQGEGYGYGYTF.